This T cell receptor (beta chain) was obtained from a study of blood T cell repertoires in COVID-19. Study summary: Sources were T cells, B-cell-depleted T cells, or PBMCs; the material itself was cDNA or gDNA.

CDR3 length: 15 residues. CDR1 and CDR2 (germline): MNHEY, SVGAGI. Trimming shortened V by 6 bases and J by 3 bases, and 17 bases separated the two germline ends. Study processing details: Scientists estimated how many nucleated cells there were by amplifying reference gene primers. Produced via immunoSEQ multiplex PCR; TCRdb's table is partial and in-frame only. V and J calls and clone size follow that table, whereas D and trimming were derived from the DNA. The data show some 110,000 clones, about three quarters seen once. This receptor was identified in a woman in her sixties or seventies with acute or convalescent COVID-19. The chain recombines TRBV6-5 with TRBJ1-2; no reliable D call. Input material: peripheral blood. CDR3: CASRTGGGSDYGYTF. The DNA of the CDR3 is TGTGCCAGCAGGACCGGAGGTGGGTCGGACTATGGCTACACCTTC.